This T cell receptor beta chain came from a study of shared clonotypes between healthy human individuals. In germline, CDR1 is MNHEY, CDR2 SMNVEV (reference sequence). This CDR3 comprises 13 residues. V was shortened by 0 bases and J by 5 bases, with 5 bases between the two germline ends. Method: immunoSEQ multiplex PCR; TCRdb's copy keeps in-frame clones and lacks some. Among a few million clones, approximately 93% were seen once, and the ten largest hold 0.39%. The rearrangement joins TRBV27 to TRBJ2-1; D gene uncertain. The sequencing sample was made of naive CD4+ T cells from PBMCs. The subset is: CD45RA+ positively selected. This receptor was identified in a man aged 18-30 years in good health. Some clones in this sample may be carry-over from other donors' samples. CDR3 sequence (DNA): TGTGCCAGCAGTTTATCGCCCGACAATGAGCAGTTCTTC. It translates to CASSLSPDNEQFF.